The 30 T cell receptor beta chains in this list originate from one sample, sequenced in a study of regulatory T cells in long-lasting Graves disease. Time point of the sample: newly diagnosed GD, antithyroid drugs for less than 3 months. Following extraction of RNA from PBMCs, that RNA was used to make the TCR library. Building the TCR beta libraries relied on iRepertoire HTBI primers, and CDR3 regions underwent Arm-PCR. TCRdb analysed the multiplex PCR reads with MiXCR anew, one entry per CDR3 protein. Here the sample spans roughly 500,000 distinct CDR3 sequences, 13% being singletons. This sample also appeared in a second study, on T cells in Graves' hyperthyroidism and ophthalmopathy.

The sequencing here drew on peripheral blood mononuclear cells (PBMCs), taken at new diagnosis, from a patient treated with antithyroid drugs. The receptors were sampled from a man aged 30 to 45 with Graves disease.

Ten or more counts support this clonotype. The V and J genes are TRBV12-3 or TRBV12-4 and TRBJ2-7; weak D call: TRBD1 (5 bases). V shed 5 bases and J shed 5 bases, with 10 bases lying between them. This CDR3 comprises 12 residues. The CDR3 is CASSGANNEQYF. The CDR3, as DNA: TGTGCCAGCAGTGGGGCCAATAACGAGCAGTACTTC.

This clonotype was recorded at least ten times. The V and J genes are TRBV20-1 and TRBJ1-1; D ambiguous. This CDR3 is built from 16 residues. Germline CDR1 and CDR2: DFQATT and SNEGSKA (reference sequence). Trimming shortened V by 2 bases and J by 3 bases, and 19 bases separated the two germline ends. The DNA of the CDR3 is TGCAGTGCTAGAAAAGGTCGGCGGCAGTTCTACACTGAAGCTTTCTTT. Translated: CSARKGRRQFYTEAFF.

V and J are TRBV7-6 and TRBJ2-5; D not resolved. V dropped 3 bases and J dropped 2 bases, with 10 bases sitting between them. The CDR3 has 14 residues. Germline assignment: CDR1 SGHVS and CDR2 FNYEAQ. DNA of the CDR3: TGTGCCAGCAGCTTCAGACTCTCACAAGAGACCCAGTACTTC. Protein sequence: CASSFRLSQETQYF. The full variable domain, completed using reference TRBV7-6 and TRBJ2-5, is GAGVSQSPRYKVTKRGQDVALRCDPISGHVSLYWYRQALGQGPEFLTYFNYEAQQDKSGLPNDRFSAERPEGSISTLTIQRTEQRDSAMYRCASSFRLSQETQYFGPGTRLLVL.

This clonotype was observed many times. The genes are TRBV10-3 and TRBJ1-5; weak D call: TRBD1 (5 bases). Germline CDR1 ENHRY, CDR2 SYGVKD. The V end lost 3 bases, the J end lost 7 bases, and 10 bases lay between the germline ends. This CDR3 comprises 13 residues. CDR3 loop: CAISESGNQPQHF. For the CDR3, the DNA is TGTGCCATCAGTGAATCAGGGAACCAGCCCCAGCATTTT.

This clonotype has at least ten counts. The rearrangement uses TRBV6-1 and TRBJ2-3, with TRBD1 matching 11 bases. The CDR3 runs to 16 residues. V dropped 5 bases and J dropped 4; count of bases not matched to a gene: 8. The germline CDR1 and CDR2 sequences are MNHNS and SASEGT. The CDR3 region is CASSQNGQGASDTQYF. As DNA, the CDR3 is TGTGCCAGCAGTCAGAATGGACAGGGGGCTTCAGATACGCAGTATTTT.

This clonotype was picked up many times. This sequence joins TRBV7-2 and TRBJ2-1, with no clear D. The germline gives CDR1 SGHTA, CDR2 FQGNSA. This CDR3 is built from 13 residues. V lost 8 bases and J 6 bases, leaving 14 bases between the germline ends. The CDR3 coding sequence is TGTGCCAGCGGCTCGAGCTCGGGCAATGAGCAGTTCTTC. It translates to CASGSSSGNEQFF.

A few counts support this clonotype. This chain links TRBV5-1 with TRBJ2-3, with D maybe TRBD2 (6 bases). The CDR3 covers 14 residues. Trimming left V 6 bases short and J 2 bases short, with 13 bases between. Looked up from germline, CDR1 is SGHRS and CDR2 is YFSETQ. This chain's CDR3 is CASTVAVPTDTQYF. The CDR3 DNA reads TGCGCCAGCACCGTAGCGGTCCCCACAGATACGCAGTATTTT.

Comments on this clonotype: Germline and junction disagree at one end, which may indicate a read error. The chain recombines TRBV5-1 with TRBJ2-1; 7 bases are shared with TRBD2. The CDR3 has 16 residues. The germline V gene has CDR1 SGHRS and CDR2 YFSETQ. The CDR3 bases are TGCGCCAGTCGGGAGCGGGGCCAGGGCTCCTACAATGAGCGGTTCTTC. It specifies CASRERGQGSYNERFF.

This clonotype was seen at least ten times. CDR3 sequence: CASSLAEELFF. Here the CDR3 DNA reads TGTGCCAGCAGCTTAGCCGAGGAGCTGTTTTTT. V and J are TRBV7-9 and TRBJ2-2; D gene unclear. There are 11 residues in the CDR3. V lost 0 bases, J lost 10 bases, and 3 bases lay in between. CDR1 is SEHNR, CDR2 FQNEAQ, per germline (reference sequence).

V is TRBV13 and J is TRBJ2-7; D is possibly TRBD2 (6 bases). CDR1 and CDR2 from the germline V gene are PRHDT and FYEKMQ (reference sequence). CDR3 size: 14 residues. V dropped 5 bases and J dropped 1 base, with 12 bases sitting between them. This CDR3 is CASSTDRGSYEQYF. The CDR3 nucleotides read TGTGCCAGCAGCACCGACCGGGGGTCCTACGAGCAGTACTTC. The whole variable domain, filled in from reference TRBV13 and TRBJ2-7, reads AAGVIQSPRHLIKEKRETATLKCYPIPRHDTVYWYQQGPGQDPQFLISFYEKMQSDKGSIPDRFSAQQFSDYHSELNMSSLELGDSALYFCASSTDRGSYEQYFGPGTRLTVT.

This clonotype was recorded a few times. The chain employs TRBV28 and TRBJ2-3, with 9 bases that match TRBD1. Germline V gene lookup returns CDR1 MDHEN and CDR2 SYDVKM. Losses at the gene ends were 5 bases for V and 5 bases for J; bases not matched to a gene: 11. The CDR3 is 16 residues long. CDR3 in amino acids: CASSPDRGTVIDTQYF. As DNA, the CDR3 is TGTGCCAGCAGTCCCGACAGGGGGACTGTAATAGATACGCAGTATTTT.

This clonotype was found a few times. The chain carries TRBV5-1 and TRBJ1-2, with TRBD1 matching 8 bases. Losses at the gene ends were 4 bases for V and 8 bases for J; bases not matched to a gene: 13. The CDR3 consists of 15 residues. CDR1 is SGHRS and CDR2 is YFSETQ in the germline V gene. DNA for the CDR3: TGCGCCAGCAGCCCGGCCGGGACAGGCGTAAGAGGCTACACCTTC. Amino acids: CASSPAGTGVRGYTF.

In this sample, this clonotype turned up many times. The V gene is TRBV13, the J gene TRBJ1-4; D is uncertain. The V gene's germline CDR1 is PRHDT and CDR2 FYEKMQ (reference sequence). This CDR3 spans 15 amino acids. Trimming pared 3 bases from V and 3 bases from J, leaving 11 bases between. This chain's CDR3 is CASSLTSAPNEKLFF. CDR3 DNA sequence: TGTGCCAGCAGCTTGACAAGCGCGCCTAATGAAAAACTGTTTTTT. Full variable domain (missing parts from reference TRBV13 and TRBJ1-4): AAGVIQSPRHLIKEKRETATLKCYPIPRHDTVYWYQQGPGQDPQFLISFYEKMQSDKGSIPDRFSAQQFSDYHSELNMSSLELGDSALYFCASSLTSAPNEKLFFGSGTQLSVL.

CDR3 sequence reads: CASSSALDTSGKYNEQFF. In DNA, the CDR3 is TGTGCCAGCAGCTCCGCCTTGGATACTAGCGGGAAATACAATGAGCAGTTCTTC. The chain couples TRBV11-3 to TRBJ2-1, with 10 positions matching TRBD2. V lost 4 bases and J lost 4; bases outside the gene matches: 13. Germline CDR1 and CDR2: SGHNT and YENEEA. This CDR3 is built from 18 residues.

DNA for the CDR3: TGCGCCAGCAGCTTGAGGGGGGAGAGTATAGATGAGCAGTTCTTC. Its translation is CASSLRGESIDEQFF. The chain employs TRBV5-1 and TRBJ2-1; D tentatively fits TRBD1 or TRBD2 (6 bases each). With 1 base removed from V and 8 bases from J, the gap between germline ends came to 16 bases. CDR3 length equals 15 residues. Germline assignment: CDR1 SGHRS and CDR2 YFSETQ.

This chain uses TRBV9 with TRBJ2-3, with D maybe TRBD2 (5 bases). Trimming stripped 1 base from V and 9 bases from J, with 21 bases between. The CDR3 runs to 16 residues. CDR1 is SGDLS, CDR2 YYNGEE, per germline. The CDR3 loop is CASSVKGLAVTGTQYF. The CDR3 nucleotides read TGTGCCAGCAGCGTAAAGGGTCTAGCTGTCACTGGAACGCAGTATTTT.

This clonotype was seen at least ten times. CDR3 residues: CATSESGLAGSNEQFF. DNA of the CDR3: TGTGCCACCAGTGAGTCCGGACTAGCGGGTAGCAATGAGCAGTTCTTC. This rearrangement joins TRBV24-1 to TRBJ2-1; TRBD2 matches 11 bases. Trimming took 4 bases from V and 6 from J; bases not matched to a gene: 7. This CDR3 has 16 residues. The germline V gene encodes CDR1 KGHDR and CDR2 SFDVKD.

This clonotype was detected many times. DNA of the CDR3: TGTGCCAGCAGGCCCACGAACACCGGGGAGCTGTTTTTT. Translated: CASRPTNTGELFF. V gene TRBV2 combines with J gene TRBJ2-2; unclear D gene. V gave up 6 bases and J gave up 0 bases, with 5 bases separating them. CDR1 and CDR2 (germline): SNHLY, FYNNEI. The CDR3 is made up of 13 amino acids. Using reference TRBV2 and TRBJ2-2 for the parts outside the CDR3, the full variable domain is EPEVTQTPSHQVTQMGQEVILRCVPISNHLYFYWYRQILGQKVEFLVSFYNNEISEKSEIFDDQFSVERPDGSNFTLKIRSTKLEDSAMYFCASRPTNTGELFFGEGSRLTVL.

The sample holds many counts of this clonotype. The CDR3 is CSVADRGRTGELFF. CDR3 nucleotides: TGCAGCGTTGCGGACAGGGGGCGAACCGGGGAGCTGTTTTTT. The rearrangement joins TRBV29-1 to TRBJ2-2; 11 bases are shared with TRBD1. The CDR3 is 14 residues long. Germline lookup yields CDR1 SQVTM and CDR2 ANQGSEA. Trimming took 4 bases from V and 5 from J; bases not matched to a gene: 3.

This clonotype was recorded many times. The chain recombines TRBV28 with TRBJ2-1; no definite D call. CDR3 length equals 12 residues. Trimming stripped 5 bases from V and 11 bases from J, with 13 bases between. Germline V gives CDR1 MDHEN, CDR2 SYDVKM. CDR3 sequence reads: CASSPQYQQQFF. DNA of the CDR3: TGTGCCAGCAGTCCCCAATACCAACAGCAGTTCTTC.

Many counts were recorded for this clonotype. The chain uses TRBV7-2 and TRBJ2-3; 8 bases fit TRBD2. V lost 2 bases and J lost 9; bases outside the gene matches: 7. Germline lookup yields CDR1 SGHTA and CDR2 FQGNSA. CDR3 length equals 14 residues. CDR3 DNA: TGTGCCAGCAGCTTAATCGGGGGGGATAGGACGCAGTATTTT. Translating it yields CASSLIGGDRTQYF.

In this sample, this clonotype turned up a few times. This chain links TRBV24-1 with TRBJ2-1; D is ambiguous. CDR1 KGHDR and CDR2 SFDVKD come from the germline V gene. The CDR3 contains 15 residues. Trimming pared 7 bases from V and 4 bases from J, leaving 16 bases between. The chain's CDR3 is CATSPRRYGYNEQFF. The CDR3 DNA sequence: TGTGCCACCAGCCCGAGGCGTTACGGATACAATGAGCAGTTCTTC.

This clonotype was counted many times. The gene calls are TRBV15 and TRBJ2-2; possibly TRBD1 for D (5 bases). CDR1 and CDR2 from the germline V gene are LNHNV and YYDKDF (reference sequence). V was trimmed by 4 bases and J by 5 bases, leaving 20 bases between them. The CDR3 is 17 residues long. The CDR3 loop reads CATSKYLGVKVTGELFF. As DNA, the CDR3 is TGTGCCACCAGCAAATATTTAGGGGTTAAAGTGACCGGGGAGCTGTTTTTT.

This clonotype was seen at least ten times. The genes are TRBV7-2 and TRBJ1-1, with D perhaps matching TRBD1 (6 bases). The V gene lost 5 bases and the J gene lost 6 bases, with 13 bases spanning the gap. Germline assignment: CDR1 SGHTA and CDR2 FQGNSA. CDR3 length equals 13 residues. CDR3: CASSGMHRAEAFF. CDR3 DNA: TGTGCCAGCAGCGGGATGCACAGGGCTGAAGCTTTCTTT.

This clonotype was seen repeatedly, ten times or more. The rearrangement links TRBV7-9 to TRBJ2-1; no reliable D call. V was pared by 1 base and J by 9 bases, with 10 bases between. The CDR3 contains 13 residues. Germline-derived CDR1 and CDR2 are SEHNR and FQNEAQ (reference sequence). The CDR3 spells CASSLVDLGEQFF. The CDR3 region has the DNA TGTGCCAGCAGCTTAGTAGACTTGGGTGAGCAGTTCTTC. Full variable domain (remainder filled in from reference TRBV7-9 and TRBJ2-1): DTGVSQNPRHKITKRGQNVTFRCDPISEHNRLYWYRQTLGQGPEFLTYFQNEAQLEKSRLLSDRFSAERPKGSFSTLEIQRTEQGDSAMYLCASSLVDLGEQFFGPGTRLTVL.

The chain uses TRBV20-1 and TRBJ2-2, with 9 nucleotides matching TRBD1. Germline CDR1 is DFQATT and CDR2 is SNEGSKA (reference sequence). V trimming: 4 bases; J trimming: 7 bases; junction bases outside the gene matches: 7. This CDR3 is built from 14 residues. CDR3 in amino acids: CSATDRGRGGELFF. CDR3 in DNA: TGCAGTGCTACAGACAGGGGGAGAGGCGGGGAGCTGTTTTTT.

This clonotype was counted only a few times. The rearrangement links TRBV3-1 to TRBJ2-1; TRBD2 agrees at 10 bases. This CDR3 comprises 17 residues. Trimming cost V 3 bases and J 2 bases; bases outside gene matches: 7. Germline V CDR1 and CDR2: LGHDT, YNNKEL (reference sequence). The CDR3 nucleotides are TGTGCCAGCAGCCATTCTCTAGCGGGAGTTACCTACAATGAGCAGTTCTTC. This encodes CASSHSLAGVTYNEQFF.

As concerns this clonotype: This may come from a read error, since a much larger clone is one base off. This rearrangement joins TRBV6-5 to TRBJ2-7, with a weak D call TRBD1 (6 bases). CDR1 is MNHEY, CDR2 SVGAGI, per germline. This CDR3 spans 13 amino acids. The CDR3 loop reads CASSSQGAYEQYF. The CDR3 region has the DNA TGCGCCAGCAGCTCACAGGGCGCCTACGAGCAGTACTTC.

This clonotype appeared a few times. V gene TRBV7-3 combines with J gene TRBJ2-2; TRBD2 is a possible D gene (6 bases). This CDR3 comprises 16 residues. The V end lost 3 bases, the J end lost 4 bases, and 15 bases lay between the germline ends. Germline-derived CDR1 and CDR2 are SGHTA and FQGTGA. In DNA, the CDR3 is TGTGCCAGCAGCTTCACGGGAGAAGGGGTCACCGGGGAGCTGTTTTTT. Protein sequence: CASSFTGEGVTGELFF.

This clonotype was detected many times. J is TRBJ2-7 and V is TRBV28, with 7 bases fitting TRBD1. CDR1 and CDR2 from the germline V gene are MDHEN and SYDVKM. The CDR3 spans 15 residues. Trimming removed 4 bases from V and 2 bases from J; junction bases left unmatched: 8. The CDR3, as DNA: TGTGCCAGCAGTTACCTTACAGGGGCCGCCTACGAGCAGTACTTC. Encoded protein: CASSYLTGAAYEQYF.